This record covers a single TCR beta chain. This record comes from a study of blood T cell repertoires in COVID-19. Germline CDR1 and CDR2: LNHDA and SQIVND (reference sequence). The CDR3 length is 12 residues. Trimming left V 7 bases short and J 3 bases short, with 9 bases between. Repertoires were generated with immunoSEQ multiplex PCR, while TCRdb's copy carries only in-frame clones and drops some. The sample holds some 230,000 clones, about 86% seen once. Sequencing was performed on PBMCs or T cells enriched from blood (not recorded which). V and J are TRBV19 and TRBJ1-2; no clear D. This TCR derives from a woman aged 40 to 50 with acute COVID-19. The CDR3 DNA reads TGTGCCAGTACCTCGGGATACTATGGCTACACCTTC. Translation gives CASTSGYYGYTF.